This TCR beta chain was captured in a study of a mutant IDH1 vaccine in newly diagnosed glioma. Study in general: With temozolomide cycles, or 4-6 weeks after radiotherapy alone, vaccination was started. Pretreatment consisted of radiotherapy, temozolomide, or both, with most receiving both.

Time point described: week 35, safety follow-up. What each vaccine dose contained was 300 ug of mutant IDH1 20-mer peptide, accompanied by topical imiquimod. Tumors from donors were new WHO grade 3 or 4 IDH1-mutant astrocytomas with ATRX loss. The repertoire was sequenced with immunoSEQ multiplex PCR; TCRdb's copy has only in-frame clones and lacks some. The sample lists tens of thousands of clones, around 74% occurring once. The V gene's germline CDR1 is MDHEN and CDR2 SYDVKM. The CDR3 runs to 11 residues. V lost 9 bases, J lost 0 bases, and 3 bases lay in between. Notes on this clone: Its target is unknown.

The material was PBMCs, obtained from a glioma patient whose treatment included an IDH1 peptide vaccine. V is TRBV28 and J is TRBJ1-3; D gene ambiguous. The TCR was taken from a man between 50 and 59 years old with glioma. CDR3 region: CASYSGNTIYF. For the CDR3, the DNA is TGTGCCAGTTACTCTGGAAACACCATATATTTT.